This TCR beta chain stems from a study of blood T cell repertoires in COVID-19. Study context: Sample material is recorded as cDNA or gDNA derived from T cells, B-cell-depleted T cells, or PBMCs.

Germline-derived CDR1 and CDR2 are SGHTA and FQGTGA. CDR3 length: 15 amino acids. V was cut by 1 base and J by 2 bases, with 10 bases left in between. Source study methods: Quantification of nucleated cells was approximated via reference gene primer amplification. Sequenced by immunoSEQ multiplex PCR; TCRdb stores in-frame clones only, minus some. D and trimming were read from the DNA, whereas the V and J calls and clone size are those reported in that table. This sample has about 78,000 clones, with under 80% found just once. Sequenced material: peripheral blood. The receptor was isolated from a human donor in a cohort sampled during active COVID-19. The V call is TRBV7-3, the J call TRBJ2-3; tentatively, D is TRBD1 (5 bases). This CDR3 reads CASSLNPTDTDTQYF. In DNA, the CDR3 is TGTGCCAGCAGCTTAAACCCGACAGACACAGATACGCAGTATTTT.